The 26 T cell receptor beta chains given below trace back to one sample, sequenced in a study of blood T cells in healthy people across ages. The authors ran a second PCR of roughly 6 to 12 cycles using a sample-barcoded 5' primer and a J-beta primer mix. MiXCR, applied by TCRdb to the 5' RACE reads, yields one record per CDR3 protein. The sample has 980,000 or so distinct CDR3 sequences, around 48% seen once. Sequencing used blood. The receptors were sampled from a man younger than 40 in good health.

There are a few counts of this clonotype. V usage is TRBV7-9 and J usage is TRBJ1-5, with a possible D match to TRBD1 (6 bases). The CDR3 consists of 16 residues. V was trimmed by 5 bases and J by 0 bases, leaving 14 bases between them. Germline-derived CDR1 and CDR2 are SEHNR and FQNEAQ (reference sequence). CDR3 DNA: TGTGCCAGCAGCCCCGATACAGGGAGTAGCAATCAGCCCCAGCATTTT. This translates into CASSPDTGSSNQPQHF.

As for this clonotype: A much larger clone lies a single base off, so this may be a read error. The rearrangement uses TRBV7-2 and TRBJ2-7; 9 bases are shared with TRBD1. The CDR3 runs 15 residues. Germline assignment: CDR1 SGHTA and CDR2 FQGNSA. V trimming: 5 bases; J trimming: 6 bases; junction bases outside the gene matches: 11. The CDR3 nucleotides read TGTGCCAGCAGCAGACGACAGGGGGGCTTATCCGAGCAGTACTTC. Amino acids: CASSRRQGGLSEQYF.

V gene TRBV20-1 combines with J gene TRBJ2-3, with 8 bases lining up with TRBD2. Germline V gives CDR1 DFQATT, CDR2 SNEGSKA (reference sequence). With V trimmed by 0 bases and J by 2 bases, 7 bases remained unmatched. CDR3 length equals 16 residues. The CDR3 sequence is CSARDWLAGYTDTQYF. The CDR3 DNA sequence: TGCAGTGCTAGAGATTGGCTAGCGGGCTACACAGATACGCAGTATTTT.

This clonotype has ten or more counts. The chain employs TRBV20-1 and TRBJ2-5, with no clear D. Trimming took 5 bases from V and 2 from J, leaving 9 bases between them. Germline V gene sequence: CDR1 DFQATT, CDR2 SNEGSKA (reference sequence). The CDR3 covers 12 residues. The CDR3 protein is CSALQSQETQYF. DNA of the CDR3: TGCAGTGCTCTACAGAGTCAAGAGACCCAGTACTTC.

The V call is TRBV3-1, the J call TRBJ1-1; TRBD1 aligns across 7 bases. Unmatched junction bases numbered 7, after V lost 0 bases and J lost 9 bases. CDR1 is LGHDT, CDR2 YNNKEL, per germline (reference sequence). This CDR3 spans 14 amino acids. The CDR3 reads CASSQEDRGGQAFF. In DNA, the CDR3 is TGTGCCAGCAGCCAAGAAGATCGAGGGGGCCAAGCTTTCTTT.

The genes are TRBV7-9 and TRBJ2-7; 8 bases agree with TRBD1. The CDR3 loop spans 15 amino acids. V gave up 1 base and J gave up 4 bases; unmatched junction bases: 6. The V gene's germline CDR1 is SEHNR and CDR2 FQNEAQ (reference sequence). DNA of the CDR3: TGTGCCAGCAGCTTAGGGACAGGGCTTCAGTACGAGCAGTACTTC. Translation gives CASSLGTGLQYEQYF.

The rearrangement uses TRBV2 and TRBJ2-3, with TRBD1 identical over 11 bases. V gave up 11 bases and J gave up 6 bases; unmatched junction bases: 7. CDR3 size: 13 residues. The germline V gene has CDR1 SNHLY and CDR2 FYNNEI. The CDR3 region has the DNA TGTGCCGCCCAGGGACAGGGGGTTGATACGCAGTATTTT. Protein product: CAAQGQGVDTQYF.

This clonotype was counted a few times. V is TRBV7-9 and J is TRBJ2-1, with no clear D. The CDR3 sequence is 11 residues long. Looked up from germline, CDR1 is SEHNR and CDR2 is FQNEAQ (reference sequence). V was shortened by 6 bases and J by 10 bases, with 10 bases between the two germline ends. The CDR3 is CASRSQPEQFF. The DNA of the CDR3 is TGTGCCAGCAGATCCCAGCCCGAGCAGTTCTTC.

This clonotype has only a few counts. The V call is TRBV5-1, the J call TRBJ2-3; no clear D. V was cut by 0 bases and J by 6 bases, with 20 bases left in between. This CDR3 is 17 amino acids long. Germline values: CDR1 SGHRS, CDR2 YFSETQ. CDR3 protein: CASSLEDKALGPDTQYF. CDR3 nucleotide sequence: TGCGCCAGCAGCTTGGAAGATAAGGCCCTGGGTCCTGATACGCAGTATTTT.

The J gene is TRBJ2-7, the V gene TRBV4-1; no clear D. V dropped 0 bases and J dropped 3 bases, with 12 bases sitting between them. The CDR3 covers 15 residues. Germline V gives CDR1 MGHRA, CDR2 YSYEKL. The CDR3 spells CASSQDHKPGYEQYF. The CDR3 DNA is TGCGCCAGCAGCCAAGATCACAAGCCCGGCTACGAGCAGTACTTC.

V is TRBV28 and J is TRBJ2-1; 8 bases line up with TRBD2. V lost 8 bases and J lost 2; bases outside the gene matches: 11. This CDR3 region has 16 residues. Germline CDR1 reads MDHEN; CDR2 reads SYDVKM. The CDR3 nucleotides are TGTGCCAGCCCACCGGGAGGGACGGCAACCTACAATGAGCAGTTCTTC. It translates to CASPPGGTATYNEQFF.

The chain carries TRBV12-3 or TRBV12-4 and TRBJ2-3, with 10 bases identical to TRBD2. V was pared by 6 bases and J by 0 bases, with 18 bases of the junction left unmatched. The CDR3 has 20 residues. CDR3 coding DNA: TGTGCCAGCAGGACCATGGAGGTAGCGGGGGGCCACTCTAGCACAGATACGCAGTATTTT. This gives the protein CASRTMEVAGGHSSTDTQYF.

The chain combines TRBV6-2 or TRBV6-3 with TRBJ1-1; no clear D gene. This CDR3 is 14 amino acids long. The germline V gene encodes CDR1 MNHEY and CDR2 SVGEGT. V dropped 4 bases and J dropped 1 base, with 10 bases sitting between them. In DNA form, the CDR3 reads TGTGCCAGCAGTTTCGCGGGCTGGAACACTGAAGCTTTCTTT. It encodes CASSFAGWNTEAFF.

In this sample, this clonotype turned up a few times. This chain links TRBV5-5 with TRBJ1-5, with a tentative D call TRBD1 (6 bases). V was shortened by 0 bases and J by 6 bases, with 10 bases between the two germline ends. The CDR3 covers 14 residues. CDR1 is SGHKS and CDR2 is YYEKEE in the germline V gene (reference sequence). The CDR3 nucleotides are TGTGCCAGCAGCTTGGAACAGGGTAGTCAGCCCCAGCATTTT. It codes for CASSLEQGSQPQHF.

This clonotype was counted between two and nine times. This chain links TRBV13 with TRBJ2-7, with 9 nucleotides matching TRBD1. Germline trimming cut 5 bases from V and 5 bases from J; bases unmatched to any gene: 10. Germline loops: CDR1 PRHDT, CDR2 FYEKMQ (reference sequence). The CDR3 has 15 residues. The CDR3 region is CASSPRQGGTHEQYF. The CDR3 region has the DNA TGTGCCAGCAGCCCACGACAGGGGGGGACCCACGAGCAGTACTTC.

V usage is TRBV7-9 and J usage is TRBJ2-7, with unresolved D. There are 12 residues in the CDR3. The germline V gene has CDR1 SEHNR and CDR2 FQNEAQ (reference sequence). V was cut by 2 bases and J by 6 bases, with 8 bases left in between. The CDR3 spells CASSLNFGEQYF. The CDR3 DNA follows: TGTGCCAGCAGCTTAAATTTCGGCGAGCAGTACTTC.

The chain recombines TRBV11-2 with TRBJ2-3; 11 nucleotides align to TRBD2. Looked up from germline, CDR1 is SGHAT and CDR2 is FQNNGV. The CDR3 covers 16 residues. V shed 4 bases and J 2 bases; nucleotides not matched to a gene: 5. The CDR3 DNA is TGTGCCAGCAGCTCGTTAGCGGGGGGGCTCACAGATACGCAGTATTTT. Translated, it gives CASSSLAGGLTDTQYF.

The rearrangement links TRBV6-5 to TRBJ2-5; 8 positions agree with TRBD1. The CDR3 has 14 residues. From germline, CDR1 is MNHEY and CDR2 SVGAGI. With 0 bases clipped from V and 5 bases from J, the junction kept 2 bases outside the gene matches. CDR3 bases: TGTGCCAGCAGTTACTCGACAGGGGCGGAGACCCAGTACTTC. Its translation: CASSYSTGAETQYF.

This sequence joins TRBV7-9 and TRBJ2-3, with 10 bases fitting TRBD1. CDR1 is SEHNR, CDR2 FQNEAQ, per germline (reference sequence). This CDR3 region has 16 residues. The V segment lost 4 bases and the J segment 4 bases; nucleotides outside the gene matches: 8. This CDR3 is CASSSPPGQGPDTQYF. The CDR3, as DNA: TGTGCCAGCAGCTCTCCCCCGGGACAGGGGCCAGATACGCAGTATTTT.

Only a few counts were recorded for this clonotype. This chain joins TRBV10-3 and TRBJ1-2; 7 bases line up with TRBD1. CDR1 ENHRY and CDR2 SYGVKD come from the germline V gene. The CDR3 extends over 12 amino acids. V shed 6 bases, J shed 5 bases, and the junction held 3 bases outside the gene matches. CDR3 coding DNA: TGTGCCATCAGCGACAGGGATTATGGCTACACCTTC. This encodes CAISDRDYGYTF.

This clonotype was counted between two and nine times. The V call is TRBV27, the J call TRBJ1-5; 8 positions match TRBD1. V lost 4 bases, J lost 6 bases, and 5 bases stayed unmatched. The germline gives CDR1 MNHEY, CDR2 SMNVEV (reference sequence). This CDR3 has 14 amino acids. CDR3 DNA: TGTGCCAGCAGTTCGACAGGGGAGGGTCAGCCCCAGCATTTT. Its protein is CASSSTGEGQPQHF.

The rearrangement links TRBV19 to TRBJ2-7; 7 positions agree with TRBD1. This CDR3 region has 15 residues. Trimming removed 6 bases from V and 0 bases from J; junction bases left unmatched: 8. Per the germline V gene, CDR1 is LNHDA and CDR2 is SQIVND (reference sequence). CDR3 amino acids: CASRPGTASSYEQYF. DNA of the CDR3: TGTGCCAGTAGACCCGGGACAGCGAGCTCCTACGAGCAGTACTTC. Full variable domain (remainder filled in from reference TRBV19 and TRBJ2-7): DGGITQSPKYLFRKEGQNVTLSCEQNLNHDAMYWYRQDPGQGLRLIYYSQIVNDFQKGDIAEGYSVSREKKESFPLTVTSAQKNPTAFYLCASRPGTASSYEQYFGPGTRLTVT.

This clonotype showed up just a few times. The chain recombines TRBV11-1 with TRBJ1-6, with D tentatively TRBD1 (6 bases). Between the trimmed V and J ends, which lost 5 bases and 4 bases, there was a span of 9 bases. The CDR3 spans 14 residues. The V gene's germline CDR1 is SGHAT and CDR2 FQDESV (reference sequence). In DNA, the CDR3 is TGTGCCAGCAGCCGGGACAATTATAATTCACCCCTCCACTTT. Translation: CASSRDNYNSPLHF.

As regards this clonotype: Because the CDR3 is missing its conserved closing phenylalanine or tryptophan, this is likely a read error. The chain has TRBV3-1 and TRBJ2-1; D gene unclear. The V end was cut by 1 base, the J end by 5 bases, with 12 bases between. Germline V gene lookup returns CDR1 LGHDT and CDR2 YNNKEL (reference sequence). This CDR3 is built from 15 residues. CDR3 sequence reads: CASSQAAGRNNEQFL. In DNA form, the CDR3 reads TGTGCCAGCAGCCAAGCCGCCGGGCGTAACAATGAGCAGTTCCTC.

This clonotype has ten or more counts. One junction end does not reproduce the germline sequence, and a read error may be involved. The V gene is TRBV5-1, the J gene TRBJ1-5; a possible D gene is TRBD1 (5 bases). CDR3 length: 14 amino acids. Germline V CDR1 and CDR2: SGHRS, YFSETQ. The CDR3 DNA reads TGTGCCAGCAGCCTTTCTGGGGGGAACCAGCCCCAGCATTTT. It codes for CASSLSGGNQPQHF.

The table lists this clonotype with a few counts. This chain links TRBV5-6 with TRBJ2-5; TRBD2 agrees at 9 bases. TRBJ2-7 explains the end of the DNA better; the J call may be wrong. CDR3 size: 15 residues. The germline gives CDR1 SGHDT, CDR2 YYEEEE. CDR3 loop: CASSTPGLADLEQYF. CDR3 DNA: TGTGCCAGCAGCACCCCGGGACTAGCTGATCTCGAGCAGTACTTC.